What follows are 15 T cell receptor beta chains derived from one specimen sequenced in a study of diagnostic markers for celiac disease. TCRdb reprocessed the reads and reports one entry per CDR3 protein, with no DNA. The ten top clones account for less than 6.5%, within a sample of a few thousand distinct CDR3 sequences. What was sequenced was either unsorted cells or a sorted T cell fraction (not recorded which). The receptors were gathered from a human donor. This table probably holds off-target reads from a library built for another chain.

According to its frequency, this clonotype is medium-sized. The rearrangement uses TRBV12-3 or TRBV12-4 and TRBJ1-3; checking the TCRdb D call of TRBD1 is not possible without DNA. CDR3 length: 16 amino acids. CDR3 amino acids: CASSLRGVPDGNTIYF.

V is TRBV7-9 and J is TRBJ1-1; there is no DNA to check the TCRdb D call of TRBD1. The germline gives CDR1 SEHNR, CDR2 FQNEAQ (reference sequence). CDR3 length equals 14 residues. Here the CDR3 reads CASSFDRVNTEAFF.

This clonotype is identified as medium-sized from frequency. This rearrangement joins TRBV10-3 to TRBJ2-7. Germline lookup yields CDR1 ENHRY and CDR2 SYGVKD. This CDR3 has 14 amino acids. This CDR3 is CAISESLGSYEQYF.

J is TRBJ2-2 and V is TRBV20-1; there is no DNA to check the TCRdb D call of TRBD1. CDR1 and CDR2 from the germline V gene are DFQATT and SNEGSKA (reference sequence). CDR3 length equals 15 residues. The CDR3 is CSATADSQGTGELFF.

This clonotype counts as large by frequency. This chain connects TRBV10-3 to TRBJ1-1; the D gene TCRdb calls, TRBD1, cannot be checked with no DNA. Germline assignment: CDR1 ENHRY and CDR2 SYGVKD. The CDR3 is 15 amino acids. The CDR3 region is CAISRRGDSNTEAFF.

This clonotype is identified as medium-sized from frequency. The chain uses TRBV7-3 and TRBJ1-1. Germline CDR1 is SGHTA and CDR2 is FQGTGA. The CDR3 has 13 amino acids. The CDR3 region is CASSFGRNTEAFF.

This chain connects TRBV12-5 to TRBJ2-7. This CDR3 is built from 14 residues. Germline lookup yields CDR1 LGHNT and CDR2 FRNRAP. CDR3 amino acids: CASGLNSLSYEQYF.

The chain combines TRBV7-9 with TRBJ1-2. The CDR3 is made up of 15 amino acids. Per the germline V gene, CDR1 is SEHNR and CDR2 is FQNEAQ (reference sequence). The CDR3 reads CASSLMGKLANGYTF. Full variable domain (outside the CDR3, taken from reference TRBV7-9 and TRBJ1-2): DTGVSQNPRHKITKRGQNVTFRCDPISEHNRLYWYRQTLGQGPEFLTYFQNEAQLEKSRLLSDRFSAERPKGSFSTLEIQRTEQGDSAMYLCASSLMGKLANGYTFGSGTRLTVV.

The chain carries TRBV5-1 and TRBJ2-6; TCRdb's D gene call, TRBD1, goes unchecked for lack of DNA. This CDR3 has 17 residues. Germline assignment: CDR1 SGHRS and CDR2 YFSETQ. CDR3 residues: CASSPRQGARGANVLTF.

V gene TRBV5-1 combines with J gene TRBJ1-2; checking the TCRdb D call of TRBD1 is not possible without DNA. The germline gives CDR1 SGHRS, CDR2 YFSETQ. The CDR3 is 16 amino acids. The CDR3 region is CASTFTSGATNYGYTF.

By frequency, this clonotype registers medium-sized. This CDR3 reads CASSYGQGGQYF. The rearrangement uses TRBV6-6 and TRBJ2-7; TCRdb outputs TRBD1, but without DNA this stays unchecked. The V gene's germline CDR1 is MNHNY and CDR2 SVGAGI (reference sequence). CDR3 length: 12 residues.

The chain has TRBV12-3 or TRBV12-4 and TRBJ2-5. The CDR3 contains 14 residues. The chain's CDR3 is CASSSWDSQETQYF.

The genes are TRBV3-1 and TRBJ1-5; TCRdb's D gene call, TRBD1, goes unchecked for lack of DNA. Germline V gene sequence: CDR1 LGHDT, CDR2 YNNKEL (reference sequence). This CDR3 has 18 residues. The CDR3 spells CASSPVPFGTGGYQPQHF. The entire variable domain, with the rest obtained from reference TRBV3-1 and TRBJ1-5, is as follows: DTAVSQTPKYLVTQMGNDKSIKCEQNLGHDTMYWYKQDSKKFLKIMFSYNNKELIINETVPNRFSPKSPDKAHLNLHINSLELGDSAVYFCASSPVPFGTGGYQPQHFGDGTRLSIL.

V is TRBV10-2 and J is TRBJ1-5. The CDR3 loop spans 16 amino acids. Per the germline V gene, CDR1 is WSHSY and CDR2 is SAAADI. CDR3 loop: CASSEGSSQDNQPQHF.

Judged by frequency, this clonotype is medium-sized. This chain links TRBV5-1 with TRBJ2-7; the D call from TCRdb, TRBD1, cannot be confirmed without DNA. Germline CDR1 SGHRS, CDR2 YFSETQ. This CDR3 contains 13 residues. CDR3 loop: CASRQTGSYEQYF.